The sequence of this T cell receptor (beta chain) was determined in a study of blood T cell repertoires in COVID-19. Study summary: In each case, the material was cDNA or gDNA derived from T cells, B-cell-depleted T cells, or PBMCs.

TCRdb keeps only in-frame clones here, not all; method: immunoSEQ multiplex PCR. The sample contains more than 150,000 clones, approximately 88% of which appear only once. The origin of this receptor is a woman aged 55-75 years with acute or convalescent COVID-19. The specimen was peripheral blood.

The CDR3 sequence: CAWDRGGNQPQHF. CDR3 nucleotide sequence: TGTGCCTGGGACAGGGGGGGGAATCAGCCCCAGCATTTT. The rearrangement joins TRBV30 to TRBJ1-5, with 9 bases that match TRBD1. CDR3 length equals 13 residues. Germline CDR1 is GTSNPN and CDR2 is SVGIG (reference sequence). V was clipped by 5 bases and J by 4 bases; unmatched bases: 3.